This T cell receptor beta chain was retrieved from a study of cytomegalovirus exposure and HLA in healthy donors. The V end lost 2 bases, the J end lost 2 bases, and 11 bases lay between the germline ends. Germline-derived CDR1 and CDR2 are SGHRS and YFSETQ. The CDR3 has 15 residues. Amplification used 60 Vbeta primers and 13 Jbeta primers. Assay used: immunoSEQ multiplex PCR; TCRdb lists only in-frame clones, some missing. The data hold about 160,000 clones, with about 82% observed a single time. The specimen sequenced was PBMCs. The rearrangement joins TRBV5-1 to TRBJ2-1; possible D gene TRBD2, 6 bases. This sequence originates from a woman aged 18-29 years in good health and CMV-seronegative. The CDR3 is CASSFVGLTYNEQFF. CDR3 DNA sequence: TGCGCCAGCAGCTTTGTGGGACTGACCTACAATGAGCAGTTCTTC.